The present entry profiles one T cell receptor (beta chain) with its context. This clonotype has just a few counts. The clone's antigen remains unknown. No much larger clonotype is one base removed from it; base qualities were not supplied. The entry originates in a study of T cell repertoires in cytomegalovirus infection (dated by TCRdb to the late 2010s). For the wider study: Alongside well-studied HLA-B-restricted epitopes, the peptide stimulations were aimed at recently identified HLA-C-restricted CMV epitopes, whose presentation resists viral immunomodulation. Donor HLA type was relevant to the analysis, as public TCR beta signatures indicated carriage of CMV infection together with the matching HLA type.

The research as a whole found: In both this cohort and an independent roughly 330-donor cohort, the cumulative frequency of public TCR beta family members distinguished carriers of CMV infection plus the relevant HLA type. The ex vivo response was dominated by HLA-C-restricted CMV-specific TCR beta clonotypes, which also provided the single most frequent clonotype in two of eight donors.

What the treatment or condition label conveys for this sample: in vitro stimulation with specific CMV peptide epitopes to enrich CMV-specific T cells. In the germline V gene, CDR1 corresponds to MGHRA and CDR2 to YSYEKL. V is reduced by 4 bases and J by 1 base, leaving a spacing of 13 bases between them. The cysteine opens and the phenylalanine closes a CDR3 of 15 amino acids. Solely the CDR3 DNA is kept, with 45 bases framed from the first base. These reads were obtained on an Illumina HiSeq 1500. TCRdb applied fastp at Q25 and MiXCR to the public reads, then kept only in-frame beta chains. Rows are unified per CDR3 protein, each entry keeping the most common DNA and genes. This sample holds roughly 990,000 distinct CDR3 sequences; around 30% were observed only once. The ten top clones hold more than 13% of the sample.

The sequence was collected from a human donor in good health (CMV status not recorded). Some clones in this sample may be carry-over from other donors' samples. The sequencing used cultured CD8+ T cells from PBMCs, collected from culture after CMV antigen stimulation. Here the chain combines TRBV4-1 and TRBJ1-1; the D gene assignment is ambiguous. This receptor carries the CDR3 CASSPKDGENTEAFF. The DNA reads as follows: TGCGCCAGCAGCCCTAAGGACGGGGAGAACACTGAAGCTTTCTTT.